The 30 T cell receptor beta chains below all came from one sample that was sequenced in a study of T-cell reconstitution after alpha-beta-depleted transplantation in children (dated by TCRdb to the mid-2010s). Library generation was performed with PCR. The reads were generated on an Illumina HiSeq 2500. TCR libraries were prepared with molecular barcoding, using unique molecular identifiers to normalize TCRbeta repertoire quantification. The public reads were run again by TCRdb, first through fastp at Q25 and then through MiXCR, and only productive beta chains were kept. Records with the same CDR3 protein are collapsed into one entry carrying the most frequent genes and DNA. A total of some 200,000 distinct CDR3 sequences appear in this sample, around 9.7% of them only once. About 4.9% of the sample belongs to the ten largest clones. The sequenced sample was PBMCs from the stem cell graft donor, obtained from the stem cell graft. Every receptor here comes from a human donor who donated a stem cell graft to a child with SCID.

This clonotype was found many times. Here the CDR3 DNA reads TGTGCCAGCAGTGTTAGGGGTAGCATTCAGTACTTC. Amino acid sequence: CASSVRGSIQYF. The chain employs TRBV2 and TRBJ2-4; D may be TRBD1 (5 bases). The V gene's germline CDR1 is SNHLY and CDR2 FYNNEI. V lost 4 bases and J 9 bases, leaving 10 bases between the germline ends. The CDR3 consists of 12 residues.

On this clonotype: A read error may be the cause here, since a much bigger clone is one base away. The genes are TRBV13 and TRBJ1-6; the D gene is possibly TRBD1 (5 bases). The V end lost 5 bases, the J end lost 2 bases, and 16 bases lay between the germline ends. Germline loops: CDR1 PRHDT, CDR2 FYEKMQ (reference sequence). The CDR3 is 17 residues long. The CDR3 region is CASSPTGRRPYNSPLHF. The DNA of the CDR3 is TGTGCCAGCAGCCCGACGGGACGGCGTCCCTATAATTCACCCCTCCACTTT.

At least ten counts were recorded for this clonotype. The CDR3 DNA follows: TGTGCCAGCAGCTTAGCCCCGGGACAGGGGGCAACCGGGGAGCTGTTTTTT. This sequence encodes CASSLAPGQGATGELFF. The chain is built from TRBV7-9 and TRBJ2-2, with 12 bases that match TRBD1. From germline, CDR1 is SEHNR and CDR2 FQNEAQ (reference sequence). Unmatched junction bases numbered 4, after V lost 0 bases and J lost 5 bases. The CDR3 has 17 residues.

This clonotype was seen many times. This rearrangement joins TRBV7-8 to TRBJ2-7; a weak D match, TRBD1 (5 bases). Germline assignment: CDR1 SGHVS and CDR2 FQNEAQ. This CDR3 has 13 residues. Between the trimmed V and J ends, which lost 4 bases and 5 bases, there was a span of 12 bases. CDR3 loop: CASSYYRRNEQYF. The CDR3, as DNA: TGTGCCAGCAGCTACTACAGGAGAAACGAGCAGTACTTC.

The sample holds many counts of this clonotype. V is TRBV5-1 and J is TRBJ2-5; tentatively, D is TRBD1 (6 bases). Germline V gene sequence: CDR1 SGHRS, CDR2 YFSETQ. The CDR3 is 16 residues long. Trimming removed 0 bases at V and 1 base at J, with 13 bases between. Here the CDR3 DNA reads TGCGCCAGCAGCTTGGGGGACACCTTATCCCAAGAGACCCAGTACTTC. Its protein product is CASSLGDTLSQETQYF. Full variable domain (missing parts from reference TRBV5-1 and TRBJ2-5): KAGVTQTPRYLIKTRGQQVTLSCSPISGHRSVSWYQQTPGQGLQFLFEYFSETQRNKGNFPGRFSGRQFSNSRSEMNVSTLELGDSALYLCASSLGDTLSQETQYFGPGTRLLVL.

The V gene is TRBV5-4, the J gene TRBJ2-7; 9 bases are shared with TRBD1. The germline gives CDR1 SGHNT, CDR2 YYREEE (reference sequence). The V gene end was trimmed by 7 bases and the J gene end by 2 bases; junction bases not matched to a gene: 19. The CDR3 has 18 residues. CDR3 nucleotides: TGTGCCAGCGGCTCGGGACTTCTTTGGGGACAGGGAGCCTACGAGCAGTACTTC. Translated: CASGSGLLWGQGAYEQYF.

V gene TRBV20-1 combines with J gene TRBJ2-1, with D unclear. From germline, CDR1 is DFQATT and CDR2 SNEGSKA (reference sequence). The CDR3 covers 12 residues. The ends were cut back, 7 bases at V and 5 bases at J, with 12 bases in the middle. The CDR3 nucleotides are TGCAGTGGCATCTCCCATAACAATGAGCAGTTCTTC. Amino acid sequence: CSGISHNNEQFF.

This clonotype appeared many times. The junction does not match germline at one end; this may be a read error. This chain connects TRBV5-1 to TRBJ2-7; a weak D match, TRBD2 (6 bases). Per the germline V gene, CDR1 is SGHRS and CDR2 is YFSETQ. CDR3 length: 14 residues. DNA of the CDR3: TGCGCCAGCAGTTTGGCGGGACGGGTCTACGAGCAGTACTTC. Translating it yields CASSLAGRVYEQYF.

This clonotype was picked up many times. This chain connects TRBV5-1 to TRBJ2-2; D is undetermined. This CDR3 contains 16 residues. Germline CDR1 and CDR2: SGHRS and YFSETQ. V shed 2 bases and J shed 2 bases, with 13 bases lying between them. The CDR3 nucleotides are TGCGCCAGCAGCTTCCACCAGAGAGGCAACACCGGGGAGCTGTTTTTT. It codes for CASSFHQRGNTGELFF.

This clonotype has a count of ten or more. The chain joins TRBV20-1 to TRBJ1-1; D gene uncertain. Trimming took 6 bases from V and 1 from J, leaving 12 bases between them. Germline V CDR1 and CDR2: DFQATT, SNEGSKA (reference sequence). There are 13 residues in the CDR3. CDR3 DNA sequence: TGCAGTGCGATGACCTTGGGGAACACTGAAGCTTTCTTT. Amino acid sequence: CSAMTLGNTEAFF.

The chain is built from TRBV5-1 and TRBJ2-2, with a weak D call TRBD1 (6 bases). The V gene's germline CDR1 is SGHRS and CDR2 YFSETQ. The CDR3 contains 14 residues. Trimming cost V 3 bases and J 3 bases, with 9 bases left between them. In DNA form, the CDR3 reads TGCGCCAGCAGCTCTACAGGGTACACCGGGGAGCTGTTTTTT. Translating it yields CASSSTGYTGELFF.

The chain joins TRBV5-4 to TRBJ2-7; D remains unclear. The CDR3 spans 14 residues. Germline V gives CDR1 SGHNT, CDR2 YYREEE (reference sequence). Trimming took off 0 bases at V and 3 bases at J, with 10 bases between the two ends. The CDR3 DNA sequence: TGTGCCAGCAGCTTGGGGGTCGGAGACTACGAGCAGTACTTC. Translating gives CASSLGVGDYEQYF.

This clonotype was recorded many times. The chain links TRBV5-1 to TRBJ1-6, with 7 nucleotides matching TRBD1. Losses at the gene ends were 4 bases for V and 5 bases for J; bases not matched to a gene: 3. Germline V CDR1 and CDR2: SGHRS, YFSETQ. The CDR3 spans 14 residues. The CDR3 coding sequence is TGCGCCAGCAGCCCGGACAGGAATAATTCACCCCTCCACTTT. Translation: CASSPDRNNSPLHF.

This clonotype appeared many times. Given the absence of the conserved phenylalanine or tryptophan at the CDR3 end, a read error is likely. No DNA is shown, since the ends of the CDR3 on it are uncertain; the CDR3 is the one TCRdb lists. V gene TRBV20-1 combines with J gene TRBJ2-1; no check of the table's D call, TRBD1, against the DNA was made. 10 amino acids form the CDR3, both terminal residues included. From germline, CDR1 is DFQATT and CDR2 SNEGSKA (reference sequence). The CDR3 loop is CSARGTPAPS.

This clonotype was detected a few times. The rearrangement links TRBV12-3 or TRBV12-4 to TRBJ2-5; D is undetermined. The CDR3 runs 12 residues. Trimming cost V 4 bases and J 7 bases, with 10 bases left between them. The DNA of the CDR3 is TGTGCCAGCAGTTCTCGAAGAGCGACCCAGTACTTC. Protein: CASSSRRATQYF.

V usage is TRBV20-1 and J usage is TRBJ2-3, with D possibly matching TRBD2 (7 bases). The length of the CDR3 is 14 residues. Germline values: CDR1 DFQATT, CDR2 SNEGSKA (reference sequence). The germline V and J ends were trimmed by 6 bases and 8 bases, with 21 bases remaining between them. The CDR3 here is CSAGGTPNRGTQYF. CDR3 DNA: TGCAGTGCCGGGGGGACACCCAATCGGGGTACGCAGTATTTT.

Ten or more counts support this clonotype. The chain is built from TRBV5-5 and TRBJ1-2; 9 positions match TRBD1. V shed 3 bases, J shed 6 bases, and the junction held 12 bases outside the gene matches. This CDR3 is built from 16 residues. The V gene's germline CDR1 is SGHKS and CDR2 YYEKEE (reference sequence). CDR3 nucleotide sequence: TGTGCCAGCAGCTCCAACCCACAGGGGGCGGCGGATGGCTACACCTTC. Translating gives CASSSNPQGAADGYTF.

This clonotype was observed at least ten times. CDR3 region: CASSLQGGDIQYF. The CDR3 nucleotides are TGTGCCAGCAGCCTACAGGGTGGGGACATTCAGTACTTC. The chain employs TRBV7-8 and TRBJ2-4; possibly TRBD1 for D (6 bases). Between the trimmed V and J ends, which lost 5 bases and 8 bases, there was a span of 13 bases. CDR3 size: 13 residues. Per the germline V gene, CDR1 is SGHVS and CDR2 is FQNEAQ.

This clonotype was seen many times. The rearrangement joins TRBV7-2 to TRBJ2-5; 9 nucleotides agree with TRBD1. The V gene end was trimmed by 5 bases and the J gene end by 5 bases; junction bases not matched to a gene: 3. Per the germline V gene, CDR1 is SGHTA and CDR2 is FQGNSA. This CDR3 spans 13 amino acids. CDR3 nucleotide sequence: TGTGCCAGCAGCCTCGGGACAGGGGAGACCCAGTACTTC. Translation gives CASSLGTGETQYF. The whole variable domain, remainder taken from reference TRBV7-2 and TRBJ2-5, is GAGVSQSPSNKVTEKGKDVELRCDPISGHTALYWYRQSLGQGLEFLIYFQGNSAPDKSGLPSDRFSAERTGGSVSTLTIQRTQQEDSAVYLCASSLGTGETQYFGPGTRLLVL.

This clonotype showed up many times. The genes are TRBV12-3 or TRBV12-4 and TRBJ2-3; no clear D. The V end was cut by 3 bases, the J end by 2 bases, with 9 bases between. This CDR3 has 14 residues. DNA for the CDR3: TGTGCCAGCAGTTTTGGCCGAAACACAGATACGCAGTATTTT. It codes for CASSFGRNTDTQYF.

This clonotype has a count of ten or more. The chain is built from TRBV12-3 or TRBV12-4 and TRBJ1-6, with a tentative D call TRBD1 (6 bases). Trimming left V 7 bases short and J 7 bases short, with 11 bases between. This CDR3 is 13 amino acids long. The CDR3 reads CASTGQANSPLHF. CDR3 DNA sequence: TGTGCCAGCACGGGACAAGCCAATTCACCCCTCCACTTT.

At least ten counts were recorded for this clonotype. V is TRBV20-1 and J is TRBJ1-2; D possibly corresponds to TRBD1 (5 bases). Per germline, CDR1 DFQATT and CDR2 SNEGSKA (reference sequence). The CDR3 is 12 residues long. V gave up 3 bases and J gave up 8 bases, with 13 bases separating them. CDR3 in amino acids: CSASWGNWGYTF. CDR3 in DNA: TGCAGTGCTAGCTGGGGGAACTGGGGCTACACCTTC.

The table lists this clonotype with many counts. V gene TRBV15 combines with J gene TRBJ2-2; D gene ambiguous. Germline V lookup: CDR1 LNHNV, CDR2 YYDKDF (reference sequence). This CDR3 has 12 residues. Trimming pared 1 base from V and 7 bases from J, leaving 4 bases between. The CDR3 is CATSRAHGELFF. In DNA, the CDR3 is TGTGCCACCAGCAGAGCCCACGGGGAGCTGTTTTTT.

The table lists this clonotype with many counts. The rearrangement links TRBV7-9 to TRBJ1-2, with TRBD1 identical over 7 bases. The CDR3 spans 14 residues. The germline CDR1 and CDR2 sequences are SEHNR and FQNEAQ (reference sequence). The ends lost 6 bases at V and 1 base at J; junction bases unmatched: 5. The CDR3 region has the DNA TGTGCCAGCAGACGCGGACAGGTTAACTATGGCTACACCTTC. Protein: CASRRGQVNYGYTF.

This clonotype was picked up many times. The CDR3 spells CASSQDYGYTF. The CDR3, as DNA: TGTGCCAGCAGTCAGGACTATGGCTACACCTTC. The V call is TRBV12-3 or TRBV12-4, the J call TRBJ1-2; D not resolved. CDR3 length equals 11 residues. Trimming took 5 bases from V and 3 from J, leaving 4 bases between them.

This clonotype was detected many times. V usage is TRBV5-1 and J usage is TRBJ1-5; D is unresolved. This CDR3 has 15 residues. CDR1 is SGHRS, CDR2 YFSETQ, per germline. Trimming removed 1 base from V and 6 bases from J, with 14 bases in between. The CDR3 DNA is TGCGCCAGCAGCTTGTTTTCCGGGAGCGGTCAGCCCCAGCATTTT. It encodes CASSLFSGSGQPQHF.

This clonotype appeared many times. The chain combines TRBV7-2 with TRBJ1-5; D ambiguous. The CDR3 length is 15 residues. Germline V lookup: CDR1 SGHTA, CDR2 FQGNSA. V shed 5 bases and J shed 0 bases, with 11 bases lying between them. The CDR3, as DNA: TGTGCCAGCAGCCCCCGGACCCCTAGCAATCAGCCCCAGCATTTT. Residues: CASSPRTPSNQPQHF.

The rearrangement links TRBV5-1 to TRBJ2-2, with D hard to call. The CDR3 covers 14 residues. Trimming removed 5 bases from V and 0 bases from J, with 8 bases in between. CDR1 is SGHRS and CDR2 is YFSETQ in the germline V gene. The CDR3 DNA sequence: TGCGCCAGCAGGGCGGATTCGAACACCGGGGAGCTGTTTTTT. Translating gives CASRADSNTGELFF.

This sequence joins TRBV7-8 and TRBJ1-6, with no clear D. Trimming removed 1 base from V and 9 bases from J, with 13 bases in between. Germline V gene data show CDR1 as SGHVS and CDR2 as FQNEAQ. The CDR3 has 15 residues. The CDR3 sequence is CASSLGGGGPSPLHF. For the CDR3, the DNA is TGTGCCAGCAGCTTAGGGGGAGGCGGACCTTCACCCCTCCACTTT. The whole variable domain, remainder taken from reference TRBV7-8 and TRBJ1-6, is GAGVSQSPRYKVAKRGQDVALRCDPISGHVSLFWYQQALGQGPEFLTYFQNEAQLDKSGLPSDRFFAERPEGSVSTLKIQRTQQEDSAVYLCASSLGGGGPSPLHFGNGTRLTVT.

Points on this clonotype: This clone may be a read error of a much larger clone one base away. This chain links TRBV3-1 with TRBJ2-7; tentative D call: TRBD2 (6 bases). The better agreement between TRBJ2-1 and the DNA end casts doubt on the J call. Germline assignment: CDR1 LGHDT and CDR2 YNNKEL (reference sequence). The CDR3 totals 14 residues. The CDR3 sequence is CASSQGLGPREQFF. The DNA of the CDR3 is TGTGCCAGCAGCCAAGGACTAGGCCCCCGTGAGCAGTTCTTC.